One sample yielded the 5 T cell receptor beta chains listed below, sequenced in a study of T-cell memory formation after mild COVID-19. In TCRdb, the 5' RACE reads were re-called with MiXCR into one record per CDR3 protein. The sample holds 85,000 to 120,000 distinct CDR3 sequences; roughly 12% are singletons and the top ten take under 30%. The sequencing input was PBMCs or a T cell subset sorted from them (not recorded which). These receptors all come from an adult woman who had mild COVID-19 (a few samples of this study predate the infection). Cell type and time point are not known.

The chain uses TRBV10-3 and TRBJ2-1; D is unresolved. V shed 0 bases and J shed 10 bases, with 4 bases lying between them. This CDR3 has 11 residues. In germline, CDR1 is ENHRY, CDR2 SYGVKD. This CDR3 reads CAISESAEQFF. The CDR3 nucleotides read TGTGCCATCAGTGAGTCCGCGGAGCAGTTCTTC.

There are a few counts of this clonotype. The V call is TRBV12-3 or TRBV12-4, the J call TRBJ1-5, with a tentative D call TRBD1 (5 bases). Trimming cost V 8 bases and J 0 bases, with 20 bases left between them. This CDR3 comprises 17 residues. The CDR3 DNA is TGTGCCAGCCGCCTGGGGGTGGCGGGATATAGCAATCAGCCCCAGCATTTT. It yields the protein CASRLGVAGYSNQPQHF.

This clonotype has more than one count but fewer than ten. J is TRBJ2-7 and V is TRBV19; D ambiguous. The germline gives CDR1 LNHDA, CDR2 SQIVND (reference sequence). The CDR3 consists of 12 residues. Trimming cost V 3 bases and J 2 bases, with 5 bases left between them. The CDR3 loop reads CASSIGTYEQYF. CDR3 nucleotides: TGTGCCAGTAGTATTGGGACCTACGAGCAGTACTTC.

This chain joins TRBV20-1 and TRBJ2-7; D is possibly TRBD1 or TRBD2 (7 bases each). Germline V lookup: CDR1 DFQATT, CDR2 SNEGSKA (reference sequence). CDR3 length: 15 residues. Trimming removed 0 bases at V and 5 bases at J, with 17 bases between. CDR3 protein: CSARDPNRGGDEQYF. As DNA, the CDR3 is TGCAGTGCTAGAGACCCTAACAGGGGAGGGGACGAGCAGTACTTC.

The chain joins TRBV5-8 to TRBJ2-1, with 8 positions matching TRBD2. The germline V gene has CDR1 SGHTS and CDR2 YDEGEE. The CDR3 has 14 residues. V shed 10 bases, J shed 3 bases, and the junction held 9 bases outside the gene matches. CDR3 DNA sequence: TGTGCCGGACACACTAGCGGTTTCTACAATGAGCAGTTCTTC. Encoded protein: CAGHTSGFYNEQFF.